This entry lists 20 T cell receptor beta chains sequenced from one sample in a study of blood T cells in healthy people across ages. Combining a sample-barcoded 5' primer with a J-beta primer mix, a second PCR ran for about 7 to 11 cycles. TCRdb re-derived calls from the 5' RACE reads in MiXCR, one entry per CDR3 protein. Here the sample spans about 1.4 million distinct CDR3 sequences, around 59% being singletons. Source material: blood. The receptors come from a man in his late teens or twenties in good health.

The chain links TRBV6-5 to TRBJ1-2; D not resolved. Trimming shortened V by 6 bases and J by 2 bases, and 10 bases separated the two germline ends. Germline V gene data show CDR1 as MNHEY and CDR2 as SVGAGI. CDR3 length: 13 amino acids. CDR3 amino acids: CASRRAQNYGYTF. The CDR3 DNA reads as TGTGCCAGCAGACGGGCACAGAACTATGGCTACACCTTC.

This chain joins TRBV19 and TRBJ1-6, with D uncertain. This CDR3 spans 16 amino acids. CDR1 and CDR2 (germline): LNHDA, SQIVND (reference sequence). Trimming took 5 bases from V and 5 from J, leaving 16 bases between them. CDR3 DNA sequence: TGTGCCAGTAGTTCCCGGGCCCCAGCCCATAATTCACCCCTCCACTTT. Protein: CASSSRAPAHNSPLHF.

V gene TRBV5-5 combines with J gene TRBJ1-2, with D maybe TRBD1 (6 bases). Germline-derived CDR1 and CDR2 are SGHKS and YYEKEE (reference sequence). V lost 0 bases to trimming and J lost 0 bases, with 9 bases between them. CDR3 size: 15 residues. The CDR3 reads CASSLDRAANYGYTF. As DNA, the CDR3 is TGTGCCAGCAGCTTGGACAGGGCGGCTAACTATGGCTACACCTTC.

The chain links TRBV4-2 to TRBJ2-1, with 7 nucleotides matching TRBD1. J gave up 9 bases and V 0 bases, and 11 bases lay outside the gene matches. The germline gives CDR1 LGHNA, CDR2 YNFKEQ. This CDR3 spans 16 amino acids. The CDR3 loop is CASSQDGQESFGEQFF. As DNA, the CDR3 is TGTGCCAGCAGCCAAGACGGACAGGAATCGTTTGGTGAGCAGTTCTTC.

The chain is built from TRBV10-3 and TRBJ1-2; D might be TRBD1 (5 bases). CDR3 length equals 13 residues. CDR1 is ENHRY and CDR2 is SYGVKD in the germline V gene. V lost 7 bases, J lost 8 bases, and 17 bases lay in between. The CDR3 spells CAITQAPSRGYTF. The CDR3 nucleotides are TGTGCCATCACACAGGCCCCTTCGAGGGGCTACACCTTC.

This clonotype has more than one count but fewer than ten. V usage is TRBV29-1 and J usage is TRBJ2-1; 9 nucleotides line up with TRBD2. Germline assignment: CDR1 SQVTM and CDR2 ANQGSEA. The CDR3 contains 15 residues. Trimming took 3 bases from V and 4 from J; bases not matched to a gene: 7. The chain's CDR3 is CSVEPASGNYNEQFF. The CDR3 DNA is TGCAGCGTTGAGCCGGCTAGCGGGAATTACAATGAGCAGTTCTTC.

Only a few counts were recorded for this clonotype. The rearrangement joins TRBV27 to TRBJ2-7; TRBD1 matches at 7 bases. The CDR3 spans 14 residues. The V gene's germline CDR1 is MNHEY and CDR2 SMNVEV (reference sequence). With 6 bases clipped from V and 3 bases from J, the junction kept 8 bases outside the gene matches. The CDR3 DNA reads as TGTGCCAGCAGATCCCCGGACAGGATCTACGAGCAGTACTTC. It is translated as CASRSPDRIYEQYF.

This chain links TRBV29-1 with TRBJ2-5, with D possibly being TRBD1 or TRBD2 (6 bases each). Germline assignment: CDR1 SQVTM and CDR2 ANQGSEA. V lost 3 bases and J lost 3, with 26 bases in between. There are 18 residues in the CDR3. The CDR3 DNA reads TGCAGCGTTGAGAATTATATTACGGGGGACACAGATGAAGAGACCCAGTACTTC. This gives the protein CSVENYITGDTDEETQYF.

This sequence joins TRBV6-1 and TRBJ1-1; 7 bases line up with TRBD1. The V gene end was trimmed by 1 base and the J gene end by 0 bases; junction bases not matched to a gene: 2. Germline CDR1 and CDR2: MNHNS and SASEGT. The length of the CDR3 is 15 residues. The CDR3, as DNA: TGTGCCAGCAGTGAAGTGACAGGGTTGAACACTGAAGCTTTCTTT. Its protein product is CASSEVTGLNTEAFF.

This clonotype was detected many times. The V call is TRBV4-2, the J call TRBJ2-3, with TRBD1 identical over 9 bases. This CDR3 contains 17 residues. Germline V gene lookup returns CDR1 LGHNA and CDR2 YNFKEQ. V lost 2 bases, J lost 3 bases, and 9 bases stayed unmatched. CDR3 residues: CASSQLAGTGWTDTQYF. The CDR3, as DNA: TGTGCCAGCAGCCAATTAGCCGGGACAGGGTGGACAGATACGCAGTATTTT.

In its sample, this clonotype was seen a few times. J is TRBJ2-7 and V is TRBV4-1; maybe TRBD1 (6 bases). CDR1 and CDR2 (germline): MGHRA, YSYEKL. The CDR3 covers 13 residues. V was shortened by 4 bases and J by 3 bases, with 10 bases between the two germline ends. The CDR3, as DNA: TGCGCCAGCAGCCGAGGGGACAACTACGAGCAGTACTTC. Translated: CASSRGDNYEQYF.

The chain's CDR3 is CASRGTGGPNQPQHF. The CDR3 region has the DNA TGTGCCAGCAGGGGGACAGGGGGCCCGAATCAGCCCCAGCATTTT. The chain has TRBV6-1 and TRBJ1-5; 12 positions agree with TRBD1. In germline, CDR1 is MNHNS, CDR2 SASEGT. V shed 6 bases, J shed 4 bases, and the junction held 4 bases outside the gene matches. The CDR3 is 15 amino acids.

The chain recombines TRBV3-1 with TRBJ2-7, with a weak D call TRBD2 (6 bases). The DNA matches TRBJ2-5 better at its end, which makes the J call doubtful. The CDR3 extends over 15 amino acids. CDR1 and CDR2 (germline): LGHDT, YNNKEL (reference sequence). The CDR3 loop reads CASSQDLAAGPTQYF. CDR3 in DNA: TGTGCCAGCAGCCAAGATCTTGCAGCGGGTCCGACCCAGTACTTC.

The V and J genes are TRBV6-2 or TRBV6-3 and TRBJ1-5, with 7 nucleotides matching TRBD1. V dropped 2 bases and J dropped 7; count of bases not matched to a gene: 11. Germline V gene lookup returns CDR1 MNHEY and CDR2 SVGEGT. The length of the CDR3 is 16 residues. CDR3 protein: CASSYAQTTGDQPQHF. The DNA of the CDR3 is TGTGCCAGCAGTTACGCCCAAACCACAGGGGACCAGCCCCAGCATTTT.

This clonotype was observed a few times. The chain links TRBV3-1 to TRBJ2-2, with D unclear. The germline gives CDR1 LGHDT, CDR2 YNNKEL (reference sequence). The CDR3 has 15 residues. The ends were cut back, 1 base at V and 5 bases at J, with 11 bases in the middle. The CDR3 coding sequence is TGTGCCAGCAGCCAAGGCCGCACTGTAACCGGGGAGCTGTTTTTT. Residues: CASSQGRTVTGELFF.

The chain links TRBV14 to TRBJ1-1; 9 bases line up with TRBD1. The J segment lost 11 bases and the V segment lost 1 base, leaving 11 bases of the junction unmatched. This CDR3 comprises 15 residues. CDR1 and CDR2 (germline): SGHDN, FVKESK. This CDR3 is CASSQGAGTGRMAFF. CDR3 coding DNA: TGTGCCAGCAGCCAAGGGGCCGGGACAGGGAGGATGGCTTTCTTT.

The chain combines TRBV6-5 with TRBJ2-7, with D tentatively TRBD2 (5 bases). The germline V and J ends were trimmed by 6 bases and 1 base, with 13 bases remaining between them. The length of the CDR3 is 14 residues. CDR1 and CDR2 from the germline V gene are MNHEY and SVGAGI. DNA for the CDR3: TGTGCCAGCAGATTAATCCGGGGTTCCTACGAGCAGTACTTC. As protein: CASRLIRGSYEQYF.

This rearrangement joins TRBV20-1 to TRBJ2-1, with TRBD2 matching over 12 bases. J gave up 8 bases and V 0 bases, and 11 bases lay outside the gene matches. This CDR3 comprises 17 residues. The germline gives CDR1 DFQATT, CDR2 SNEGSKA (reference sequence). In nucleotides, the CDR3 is TGCAGTGCTAGAGATATGGGGCTAGCGGGGGGGCGCGATGAGCAGTTCTTC. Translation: CSARDMGLAGGRDEQFF.

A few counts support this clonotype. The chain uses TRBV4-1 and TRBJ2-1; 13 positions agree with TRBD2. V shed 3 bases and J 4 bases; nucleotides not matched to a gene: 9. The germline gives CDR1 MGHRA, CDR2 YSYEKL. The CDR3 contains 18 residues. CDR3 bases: TGCGCCAGCAGCCAGGGACTAGCGGGGATGTTTAAGTACAATGAGCAGTTCTTC. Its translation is CASSQGLAGMFKYNEQFF.

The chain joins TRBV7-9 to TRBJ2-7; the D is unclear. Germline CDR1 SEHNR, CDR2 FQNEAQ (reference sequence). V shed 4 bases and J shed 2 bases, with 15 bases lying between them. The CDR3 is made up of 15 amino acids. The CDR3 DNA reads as TGTGCCAGCAGCTCGAGACATTCCAGACCCTACGAGCAGTACTTC. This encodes CASSSRHSRPYEQYF.